This T cell receptor beta chain emerged from a study of tumor-infiltrating lymphocytes in primary liver carcinoma. Both blood RNA, taken from unsorted whole blood, and germline DNA were extracted. TCR beta cDNA was reverse-transcribed from approximately 0.45 ug of total RNA. The reaction used a constant-region primer and ProtoScript II reverse transcriptase. A slightly modified ARM-PCR protocol with three nested multiplex PCR rounds produced these TCR beta libraries. TRBV1-TRBV30 forward primers paired with a C-beta reverse primer were used in the first two PCR rounds, which ran approximately 11 cycles each. Each CDR3 protein is one row after TCRdb ran MiXCR on the multiplex PCR reads. The sample includes about 310,000 distinct CDR3 sequences, almost 60% seen only once; the top ten take more than 15%. Looked up from germline, CDR1 is SQVTM and CDR2 is ANQGSEA. V gave up 7 bases and J gave up 5 bases; unmatched junction bases: 9. The CDR3 is made up of 13 amino acids.

This clonotype was counted ten times or more. This clonotype originated in a woman aged 25-40 years with primary liver carcinoma and hepatitis B virus infection. The V and J genes are TRBV29-1 and TRBJ1-1; 8 bases are a match to TRBD1. Sequencing was carried out using peripheral blood. The CDR3 bases are TGCAGCGCCTCCGGACAGGGCGGAACTGAAGCTTTCTTT. This sequence encodes CSASGQGGTEAFF. Combining the CDR3 with reference TRBV29-1 and TRBJ1-1 gives the whole variable domain SAVISQKPSRDICQRGTSLTIQCQVDSQVTMMFWYRQQPGQSLTLIATANQGSEATYESGFVIDKFPISRPNLTFSTLTVSNMSPEDSSIYLCSASGQGGTEAFFGQGTRLTVV.